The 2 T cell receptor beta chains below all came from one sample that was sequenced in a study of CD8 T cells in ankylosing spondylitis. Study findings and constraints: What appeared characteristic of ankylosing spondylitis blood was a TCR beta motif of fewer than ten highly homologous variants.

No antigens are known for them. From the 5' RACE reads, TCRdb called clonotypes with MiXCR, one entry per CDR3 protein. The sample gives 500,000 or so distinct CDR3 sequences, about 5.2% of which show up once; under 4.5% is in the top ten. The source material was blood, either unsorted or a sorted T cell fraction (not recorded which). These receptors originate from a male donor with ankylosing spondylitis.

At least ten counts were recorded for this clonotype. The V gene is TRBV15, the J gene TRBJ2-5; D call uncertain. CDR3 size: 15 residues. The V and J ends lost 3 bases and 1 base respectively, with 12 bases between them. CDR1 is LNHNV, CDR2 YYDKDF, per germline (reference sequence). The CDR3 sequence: CATSRTPGTQETQYF. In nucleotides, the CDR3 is TGTGCCACCAGCAGGACCCCAGGAACCCAAGAGACCCAGTACTTC.

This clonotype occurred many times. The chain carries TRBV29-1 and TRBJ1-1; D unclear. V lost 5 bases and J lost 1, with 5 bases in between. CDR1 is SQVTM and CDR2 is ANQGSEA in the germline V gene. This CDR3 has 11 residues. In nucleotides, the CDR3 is TGCAGCGTTATAGCGAACACTGAAGCTTTCTTT. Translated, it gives CSVIANTEAFF.